This TCR beta chain emerged from a study of memory B cells and T cells in multiple sclerosis. Study-level results: Clone-set sizes differed between compartments, so shared clonotype counts needed normalization.

Points on this clone: The antigen remains unidentified.

Some clones are missing from TCRdb's copy, which holds only in-frame ones; the method was immunoSEQ multiplex PCR. Here the sample spans about 46,000 clones, roughly 80% being singletons. After stimulus-free culture, autoproliferating CFSE-dim and non-proliferating CFSE-high T cells were sequenced separately. 5x10^7 CFSE-labeled PBMCs were cultured six to seven days unstimulated, then replicate wells were pooled. CFSE at 0.5 uM labeled the PBMCs, which were then cultured unstimulated. Germline V CDR1 and CDR2: SGHTA, FQGNSA. V dropped 5 bases and J dropped 2 bases, with 16 bases sitting between them. The CDR3 spans 16 residues.

The receptor comes from a human donor with multiple sclerosis. The sequencing input was PBMCs from blood kept in culture. The chain couples TRBV7-2 to TRBJ2-1; possible D gene TRBD1, 7 bases. CDR3 sequence reads: CASSPPRGTAYNEQFF. The CDR3 region has the DNA TGTGCCAGCAGCCCCCCTCGGGGGACAGCCTACAATGAGCAGTTCTTC.